Listed below are T cell receptor beta chains from one sample, sequenced in a study of OX40 agonist ivuxolimab in advanced cancers. The table came from immunoSEQ multiplex PCR; TCRdb's copy has only in-frame clones and leaves some out. The sample lists roughly 76,000 clones; about 90% were seen once. The sequencing used CD4+ or CD8+ T cells sorted from blood, collected in a trial of the OX40 agonist ivuxolimab. The source of these receptors is an adult with an advanced solid tumor such as melanoma, head and neck, liver or kidney cancer. Each CDR3 is given with its conserved first and last residue. D genes are given only for firm matches.

TRBV2	TRBD2	TRBJ2-5	CASSTLAGDGETQYF	TGTGCCAGCAGTACTCTAGCGGGAGACGGAGAGACCCAGTACTTC
TRBV7-9	TRBD2	TRBJ2-7	CASSSLAAFHHEQYF	TGTGCCAGCAGCTCCCTAGCGGCCTTCCACCACGAGCAGTACTTC
TRBV4-3	TRBD1	TRBJ1-4	CASSPRQGDEKLFF	TGCGCCAGCAGCCCTCGACAGGGGGATGAAAAACTGTTTTTT
TRBV28	TRBD1	TRBJ2-7	CASRLGQGHYEQYF	TGTGCCAGCAGACTCGGACAGGGGCACTACGAGCAGTACTTC
TRBV6-1	TRBD1	TRBJ1-6	CASSELPDRGSPLHF	TGTGCCAGCAGTGAACTCCCCGACAGGGGTTCACCCCTCCACTTT
TRBV7-9	-	TRBJ2-1	CASSLGVRGPYNEQFF	TGTGCCAGCAGCTTAGGCGTGCGGGGCCCGTACAATGAGCAGTTCTTC
TRBV27	TRBD1	TRBJ2-7	CASSLSGQGAYEQYF	TGTGCCAGCAGTTTATCCGGGCAGGGGGCCTACGAGCAGTACTTC
TRBV18	TRBD2	TRBJ2-1	CASGLAGGNEQFF	TGTGCCAGCGGACTAGCGGGGGGCAATGAGCAGTTCTTC
TRBV7-8	TRBD1	TRBJ1-1	CASSLAGTGVPNTEAFF	TGTGCCAGCAGCTTAGCCGGGACAGGGGTCCCGAACACTGAAGCTTTCTTT
TRBV4-3	-	TRBJ2-1	CASSLYTSGSYNEQFF	TGCGCCAGCAGCCTCTATACATCGGGGTCCTACAATGAGCAGTTCTTC
TRBV4-3	-	TRBJ1-5	CASSQVGAGQPQHF	TGCGCCAGCAGCCAAGTAGGGGCCGGCCAGCCCCAGCATTTT
TRBV29-1	-	TRBJ1-4	CSATGWLGEKLFF	TGCAGCGCCACTGGGTGGTTGGGAGAAAAACTGTTTTTT
TRBV18	TRBD1	TRBJ1-2	CASSLDRVEESHF	TGTGCCAGCTCACTCGACAGGGTCGAGGAATCGCACTTC
TRBV7-6	TRBD2	TRBJ2-2	CASSPGTTNTGELFF	TGTGCCAGCAGCCCCGGGACTACGAACACCGGGGAGCTGTTTTTT
TRBV5-3	-	TRBJ2-4	CARSLTPLAPKNIQYF	TGTGCCAGAAGCTTGACCCCCCTAGCGCCCAAAAACATTCAGTACTTC
TRBV30	TRBD1	TRBJ1-2	CAWSVQLSGGYGYTF	TGTGCCTGGAGTGTACAGTTATCAGGGGGCTATGGCTACACCTTC
TRBV11-2	TRBD1	TRBJ2-7	CASSFGTGMYEQYF	TGTGCCAGCAGCTTCGGGACAGGGATGTACGAGCAGTACTTC
TRBV30	-	TRBJ2-7	CAWSQTDYYEQYF	TGTGCCTGGAGTCAAACAGATTACTACGAGCAGTACTTC
TRBV12-5	TRBD2	TRBJ2-3	CASATGLAGDTDTQYF	TGTGCTAGTGCCACCGGACTAGCGGGAGATACAGATACGCAGTATTTT
TRBV10-3	-	TRBJ1-2	CAISESMAEYGYTF	TGTGCCATCAGTGAGTCGATGGCAGAATATGGCTACACCTTC
TRBV6-5	TRBD2	TRBJ2-1	CASSYSGGYNEQFF	TGTGCCAGCAGTTACTCCGGGGGGTACAATGAGCAGTTCTTC
TRBV6-5	TRBD2	TRBJ2-1	CASKPSAGGNNEQFF	TGTGCCAGCAAGCCGTCAGCGGGGGGAAACAATGAGCAGTTCTTC
TRBV27	-	TRBJ2-1	CASTPLGGDNEQFF	TGTGCCAGCACCCCCCTGGGCGGAGACAATGAGCAGTTCTTC